This TCR beta chain was observed in a study of regulatory T cells in long-lasting Graves disease. Study observations and caveats: The study found persistent patients shared more public clonotypes (approximately 2,700) than new patients (about 890).

Through Arm-PCR of CDR3 regions and iRepertoire HTBI primers, TCR beta libraries were built. TCRdb reprocessed the multiplex PCR reads via MiXCR and lists one record per CDR3 protein. The data hold hundreds of thousands of distinct CDR3 sequences, with more than 15% observed a single time. Time point denoted: newly diagnosed GD, antithyroid drugs for less than 3 months. Generation of the TCR library employed RNA extracted from PBMCs. Worth noting for this clonotype: No antigen is known for it. A much larger clone differs from this one at a single base, so this may be a read error. Because the CDR3 is missing its conserved closing phenylalanine or tryptophan, this is likely a read error.

The CDR3 spans 15 residues. V gave up 6 bases and J gave up 1 base; unmatched junction bases: 5. Looked up from germline, CDR1 is KGHSH and CDR2 is LQKENI. This same sample was also part of a study on T cells in Graves' hyperthyroidism and ophthalmopathy.

This TCR derives from a woman aged 35-65 years with Graves disease. The sample in question was peripheral blood mononuclear cells (PBMCs), obtained at new diagnosis, from a patient treated with antithyroid drugs. The V gene is TRBV18, the J gene TRBJ1-4; 7 bases line up with TRBD1. Written as DNA, the CDR3 is TGTGCCAGCTCGTCAAGACAGGGAACTAATGAAAAACTGTTTCTT. It codes for CASSSRQGTNEKLFL.